These 12 T cell receptor beta chains originate from one sample sequenced in a study of T cells in Graves' hyperthyroidism and ophthalmopathy. RNA transcripts yielded amplified TCR beta CDR3 regions. HTBI primers were used for first-round RT-PCR of the TCR CDR3. TCRdb re-called the multiplex PCR reads through MiXCR, storing one row per CDR3 protein. The table records fewer than 900,000 distinct CDR3 sequences, around 15% of them present only once. The source material was blood. All receptors derive from a man younger than 30 with Graves' hyperthyroidism.

The chain recombines TRBV10-3 with TRBJ1-1, with D perhaps TRBD1 (5 bases). This CDR3 is built from 14 residues. Germline CDR1 ENHRY, CDR2 SYGVKD. With 4 bases removed from V and 1 base from J, the gap between germline ends came to 10 bases. The CDR3 bases are TGTGCCATCAGTGCAGGGACGGAGAACACTGAAGCTTTCTTT. It encodes CAISAGTENTEAFF.

This clonotype was seen only a few times. The chain has TRBV6-1 and TRBJ2-1; D gene uncertain. CDR1 and CDR2 (germline): MNHNS, SASEGT. The length of the CDR3 is 12 residues. V was pared by 5 bases and J by 6 bases, with 8 bases between. This CDR3 reads CASSNLINEQFF. CDR3 in DNA: TGTGCCAGCAGTAACCTTATCAATGAGCAGTTCTTC.

This clonotype has ten or more counts. V is TRBV11-2 and J is TRBJ2-5; 9 bases fit TRBD1. The CDR3 runs 15 residues. The V segment lost 5 bases and the J segment 4 bases; nucleotides outside the gene matches: 8. Germline V gene lookup returns CDR1 SGHAT and CDR2 FQNNGV. The CDR3 loop is CASSRNRGRGETQYF. The CDR3 DNA reads as TGTGCCAGCAGCCGTAACAGGGGGCGCGGAGAGACCCAGTACTTC.

J is TRBJ2-1 and V is TRBV7-8; 10 nucleotides align to TRBD2. The CDR3 extends over 16 amino acids. Germline V gives CDR1 SGHVS, CDR2 FQNEAQ. Trimming cost V 0 bases and J 4 bases; bases outside gene matches: 3. The CDR3 is CASSLAGTSAYNEQFF. In DNA form, the CDR3 reads TGTGCCAGCAGCTTAGCGGGGACTAGCGCTTACAATGAGCAGTTCTTC.

This chain connects TRBV25-1 to TRBJ2-5; D ambiguous. The CDR3 is made up of 14 amino acids. CDR1 is MGHDK, CDR2 SYGVNS, per germline. V gave up 10 bases and J gave up 4 bases, with 19 bases separating them. CDR3 sequence reads: CATRVVPNLETQYF. The CDR3 DNA is TGTGCCACTCGGGTAGTACCAAATTTAGAGACCCAGTACTTC.

The chain recombines TRBV10-3 with TRBJ1-2; tentatively, D is TRBD1 (5 bases). V was shortened by 10 bases and J by 2 bases, with 11 bases between the two germline ends. This CDR3 spans 12 amino acids. In germline, CDR1 is ENHRY, CDR2 SYGVKD. CDR3 sequence reads: CASGTDNYGYTF. The CDR3, as DNA: TGTGCCAGCGGGACGGACAACTATGGCTACACCTTC.

This chain's CDR3 is CASSLYLGSGANVLTF. In DNA, the CDR3 is TGTGCCAGCAGCTTATATTTAGGTTCTGGGGCCAACGTCCTGACTTTC. The chain joins TRBV11-3 to TRBJ2-6; D gene uncertain. This CDR3 has 16 amino acids. Germline loops: CDR1 SGHNT, CDR2 YENEEA. The V and J ends lost 2 bases and 1 base respectively, with 9 bases between them.

This CDR3 is CASGGGPNQPQHF. The CDR3 DNA is TGTGCCAGCGGGGGGGGCCCCAATCAGCCCCAGCATTTT. J is TRBJ1-5 and V is TRBV6-9, with D perhaps TRBD1 (6 bases). The CDR3 runs to 13 residues. The germline V and J ends were trimmed by 8 bases and 3 bases, with 11 bases remaining between them. Per the germline V gene, CDR1 is MNHGY and CDR2 is SVAAGI.

The chain links TRBV7-2 to TRBJ2-5, with a possible D match to TRBD1 (6 bases). The CDR3 length is 15 residues. V gave up 5 bases and J gave up 1 base, with 14 bases separating them. Germline CDR1 is SGHTA and CDR2 is FQGNSA. This CDR3 reads CASSPAGGSQETQYF. CDR3 nucleotides: TGTGCCAGCAGCCCTGCTGGGGGCTCCCAAGAGACCCAGTACTTC. The variable domain in full, completed from reference TRBV7-2 and TRBJ2-5, reads GAGVSQSPSNKVTEKGKDVELRCDPISGHTALYWYRQSLGQGLEFLIYFQGNSAPDKSGLPSDRFSAERTGGSVSTLTIQRTQQEDSAVYLCASSPAGGSQETQYFGPGTRLLVL.

This clonotype was seen only a few times. The genes are TRBV29-1 and TRBJ1-1, with D unresolved. CDR1 is SQVTM and CDR2 is ANQGSEA in the germline V gene. Deletions cut 6 bases from V and 1 base from J, with 12 bases between. This CDR3 has 13 amino acids. Here the CDR3 DNA reads TGCAGCGTAGAACGGACGGAGAACACTGAAGCTTTCTTT. This gives the protein CSVERTENTEAFF.

V is TRBV12-3 or TRBV12-4 and J is TRBJ1-1, with D uncertain. The CDR3 loop spans 12 amino acids. The V end was cut by 6 bases, the J end by 8 bases, with 13 bases between. CDR3 sequence reads: CASRGRAGEAFF. CDR3 nucleotides: TGTGCCAGCAGGGGGAGGGCTGGAGAAGCTTTCTTT.

Only one count was recorded for this clonotype. The rearrangement links TRBV7-9 to TRBJ2-1; no clear D. The CDR3 is made up of 14 amino acids. The V and J ends lost 2 bases and 9 bases respectively, with 14 bases between them. Germline V gene sequence: CDR1 SEHNR, CDR2 FQNEAQ (reference sequence). CDR3 in amino acids: CASSLPAVLGEQFF. Here the CDR3 DNA reads TGTGCCAGCAGCTTACCGGCGGTTTTGGGTGAGCAGTTCTTC.